This T cell receptor (beta chain) came from a study of cytomegalovirus exposure and HLA in healthy donors. This clone was detected only a few times. Antigen unknown. The PCR contained 60 Vbeta and 13 Jbeta primers. Repertoires were generated with immunoSEQ multiplex PCR, while TCRdb's copy carries only in-frame clones and drops some. The data show some 140,000 clones, 70% to 85% seen once. This CDR3 contains 13 residues. V lost 1 base and J 1 base, leaving 4 bases between the germline ends. The V gene's germline CDR1 is SSHAT and CDR2 FNYEAQ (reference sequence). Study-level findings and limits: Cytomegalovirus status was reportedly diagnosed by the classifier with high sensitivity and specificity. Whilst most TCR sequences proved rare, a subset of public TCRs occurred across many donors.

Material for sequencing was PBMCs. This TCR came from a man aged 40-49 years in good health and CMV-seropositive. The chain recombines TRBV7-7 with TRBJ1-1, with D unclear. The CDR3 nucleotides read TGTGCCAGCAGCTTAGGAGAGAACACTGAAGCTTTCTTT. Translated, it gives CASSLGENTEAFF.